This entry is about one T cell receptor (beta chain). Its antigen is not identified. This sample is drawn from a study of shared clonotypes between healthy human individuals. As for the study in general: Each donor's CD4 naive and CD4 memory cells filled three plates apiece, CD8 naive two, and CD8 memory one. Findings and caveats of the study: Sample collection involved blood only; tissue repertoires are likely different.

CDR3 length: 18 amino acids. The germline V gene has CDR1 SEHNR and CDR2 FQNEAQ (reference sequence). Germline trimming cut 5 bases from V and 2 bases from J; bases unmatched to any gene: 17. Sorted-subset replicate PCRs used approximately 200 ng of genomic DNA. This amount corresponded to about 30,000 T cell genomes. This table comes from immunoSEQ multiplex PCR, and its TCRdb copy is limited to in-frame clones, with some not included. The data hold roughly 2,300,000 clones, with 85% to 95% observed a single time. This chain connects TRBV7-9 to TRBJ2-7; 8 nucleotides match TRBD1. The clonotype was recovered from a man between 18 and 35 years old in good health. Some clones in this sample may be carry-over from other donors' samples. Source material: naive CD4+ T cells from PBMCs. The subset was: CD45RA+ positively selected. This CDR3 reads CASSPRRTGKVLAYEQYF. DNA for the CDR3: TGTGCCAGCAGCCCGCGAAGGACAGGGAAGGTCTTGGCCTACGAGCAGTACTTC.